Sequencing of this T cell receptor (beta chain) was carried out in a study of T-cell memory formation after mild COVID-19 (dated by TCRdb to the early 2020s). A note on the overall study: TCR sequence clusters from the two donors were found to be largely donor specific. In a couple of donors, T-cell clones that expanded and contracted after mild COVID-19 were followed by sequencing TCRalpha and TCRbeta repertoires longitudinally. Two young, previously healthy adult volunteers made up the cohort, one male and one female. What the authors observed across the whole study: The study covered only two mild cases, and larger cohorts including severe cases with pre-infection samples were considered necessary. Some responding clones were detected in pre-infection memory, suggesting pre-existing cross-reactive memory T cells joined the SARS-CoV-2 response. SARS-CoV-2 specificity was not confirmed for the second-wave clones peaking on day 37. Contracting CD4+ clones were found mainly in CM and EM memory subsets, while CD8+ clones were enriched in EMRA. Clones contracting from day 15 to 85 had balanced CD4/CD8 phenotypes, while a second wave expanding from day 15 to 37 was biased towards CD4+.

This clonotype has a handful of counts. Its target antigen remains unknown. It has no much larger one-base neighbor in the sample; base qualities were not kept. TCRdb names Illumina NovaSeq 6000 as the instrument used. TCRalpha and TCRbeta cDNA libraries were built by 5'RACE with constant-segment primers, adding sample barcodes and unique molecular identifiers. Trizol reagent was used to extract RNA from every sample. Library amplification was performed in two PCR steps, and a second sample barcode and Illumina TruSeq adapters were introduced in the second step. The libraries were sequenced on an Illumina NovaSeq using 2 x 150 bp paired-end reads. Per the source publication's procedure: With migec v1.2.7, reads were demultiplexed and then collapsed into UMI-guided consensus sequences. Using mixcr v2.1.11, the UMI consensuses were aligned to TRA and TRB V and J templates and assembled into clonotypes. Expanded or contracted clonotypes were those called significant by both edgeR and NoisET, with noise models trained on biological replicates. For edgeR calls, a false discovery rate-adjusted p below 0.01 and a log2 fold-change threshold of 1 were applied. PCA with hierarchical clustering of max-normalized trajectories of the 1000 most abundant clonotypes was used as exploratory dynamics analysis. Separately sequenced CD4+ and CD8+ repertoires were used to assign a CD4 or CD8 phenotype to each responding clone. TCRdb reworked the public reads: Q25 trimming with fastp, MiXCR clone assembly, productive beta chains retained. Each entry merges the rows of one CDR3 protein and shows their most common DNA and genes. In this record, the V and J calls reflect TCRdb's handling and not the investigators' own analysis. The sample profile shows approximately 150,000 distinct CDR3 sequences; roughly 14% of them were found once. The ten most abundant clones make up approximately 14% of the sample.

From the cysteine through the phenylalanine, the CDR3 covers 13 amino acids. Of all the DNA, just the CDR3 is kept, 39 bases in frame from base 1. The junction shows trimming of 2 bases on V and 5 bases on J, plus 9 bases between the germline ends. CDR1 and CDR2 (SGHVS, FNYEAQ) derive from the germline V gene. Ficoll-Paque density gradient centrifugation was used to isolate PBMCs. The chain couples TRBV7-6 to TRBJ2-5, with the D gene too uncertain to name. The specimen was PBMCs or a T cell subset sorted from them (not recorded which). The origin of this receptor is an adult woman who had mild COVID-19 (a few samples of this study predate the infection). The sample titles of this study are shuffled in the database, so cell type and time point are left out; the donor was told from shared clones. The CDR3 region has the sequence CASSLRVRETQYF. The DNA sequence is given as TGTGCCAGCAGCTTACGGGTTAGGGAGACCCAGTACTTC.